Reported below is one TCR beta chain. Its antigen is currently unknown. Investigators isolated RNA and reverse transcribed it into cDNA to act as the sequencing template. Data came from immunoSEQ multiplex PCR; TCRdb stores just in-frame clones and leaves some out. The sample consists of about 150,000 clones, around 87% of them appearing once. Samples from alopecia areata patients were lesional scalp punch biopsies and peripheral blood. The data were taken from a study of CD8+ T cells in alopecia areata. Study-level background: Those treated were given oral tofacitinib at 5 to 10 mg twice daily.

Findings and caveats of the study: The study also sequences resident alphabeta T cells of normal skin in scalp samples.

The source of this sequence is a human donor with alopecia areata. This specimen consisted of CD8+ T cells sorted from blood, obtained at week 0.

CDR3 loop: CASSWDLGELFF. In nucleotides, the CDR3 is TGTGCCAGCAGCTGGGACCTCGGGGAGCTGTTTTTT. V and J are TRBV7-9 and TRBJ2-2; D assignment may be TRBD1 or TRBD2 (5 bases each). The CDR3 contains 12 residues. Germline-derived CDR1 and CDR2 are SEHNR and FQNEAQ (reference sequence). Trimming left V 4 bases short and J 7 bases short, with 7 bases between.